A single sample is the source of the 21 T cell receptor beta chains below, sequenced in a study of blood T cell repertoires in COVID-19. Measured with immunoSEQ multiplex PCR; TCRdb has only the in-frame clones, and not every one. This sample carries about 160,000 clones, approximately 82% of them seen once, and the ten largest clones take around 7%. The specimen sequenced was peripheral blood. The receptors were gathered from a woman in her thirties or forties with COVID-19, enrolled during active disease.

Worth noting for this clone: Other DNA sequences in the same sample also yield this CDR3. The J gene is TRBJ1-2, the V gene TRBV14; 8 bases fit TRBD1. The CDR3 is made up of 15 amino acids. With V trimmed by 2 bases and J by 7 bases, 9 bases remained unmatched. Looked up from germline, CDR1 is SGHDN and CDR2 is FVKESK. The CDR3 here is CASSQRGQGLSGYTF. For the CDR3, the DNA is TGTGCCAGCAGCCAAAGAGGACAGGGTCTGTCTGGCTACACCTTC.

The chain employs TRBV19 and TRBJ2-1, with D possibly matching TRBD2 (5 bases). V was pared by 3 bases and J by 5 bases, with 11 bases between. Germline V CDR1 and CDR2: LNHDA, SQIVND (reference sequence). The CDR3 has 14 amino acids. CDR3 sequence (DNA): TGTGCCAGTAGTATCTGGGCTAGCCACAATGAGCAGTTCTTC. It yields the protein CASSIWASHNEQFF.

The chain uses TRBV6-6 and TRBJ1-4; 7 bases agree with TRBD1. The germline V gene has CDR1 MNHNY and CDR2 SVGAGI (reference sequence). CDR3 size: 14 residues. V gave up 6 bases and J gave up 7 bases; unmatched junction bases: 8. CDR3 protein: CASRLDRVGEKLFF. CDR3 DNA: TGTGCCAGCAGACTTGACAGGGTTGGTGAAAAACTGTTTTTT.

This clone was seen once. The chain has TRBV29-1 and TRBJ1-3, with a tentative D call TRBD1 (6 bases). V lost 5 bases, J lost 0 bases, and 8 bases lay in between. Germline V CDR1 and CDR2: SQVTM, ANQGSEA. The CDR3 contains 13 residues. CDR3 region: CSVWTVSGNTIYF. CDR3 nucleotide sequence: TGCAGCGTTTGGACAGTCTCTGGAAACACCATATATTTT. Full variable domain (missing parts from reference TRBV29-1 and TRBJ1-3): SAVISQKPSRDICQRGTSLTIQCQVDSQVTMMFWYRQQPGQSLTLIATANQGSEATYESGFVIDKFPISRPNLTFSTLTVSNMSPEDSSIYLCSVWTVSGNTIYFGEGSWLTVV.

Remarks on this clone: Other DNA sequences of this sample code for an identical CDR3. V and J are TRBV6-5 and TRBJ2-1; 10 bases fit TRBD2. The CDR3 consists of 14 residues. V lost 8 bases and J lost 9; bases outside the gene matches: 10. CDR1 and CDR2 from the germline V gene are MNHEY and SVGAGI. CDR3 coding DNA: TGTGCCAGCCGACAGGGACTAGCGTCCGGTGAGCAGTTCTTC. Protein: CASRQGLASGEQFF.

This chain links TRBV18 with TRBJ2-5, with D unclear. This CDR3 is 13 amino acids long. Trimming took 3 bases from V and 2 from J, leaving 7 bases between them. CDR1 and CDR2 from the germline V gene are KGHSH and LQKENI. DNA of the CDR3: TGTGCCAGCTCACCGGGCAGTCAAGAGACCCAGTACTTC. This gives the protein CASSPGSQETQYF.

The gene calls are TRBV19 and TRBJ2-1; 9 bases are a match to TRBD2. This CDR3 has 14 residues. Germline V CDR1 and CDR2: LNHDA, SQIVND (reference sequence). With V trimmed by 11 bases and J by 6 bases, 11 bases remained unmatched. Here the CDR3 DNA reads TGTGCCTCGAAACGGCGGGAGGGCCGCAATGAGCAGTTCTTC. Translating it yields CASKRREGRNEQFF.

This rearrangement joins TRBV5-1 to TRBJ1-6; D not certain. The V gene lost 3 bases and the J gene lost 7 bases, with 17 bases spanning the gap. Germline V gene lookup returns CDR1 SGHRS and CDR2 YFSETQ. This CDR3 spans 16 amino acids. CDR3 residues: CASSYSEARGNSPLHF. In DNA, the CDR3 is TGCGCCAGCAGCTACTCAGAGGCGCGGGGAAATTCACCCCTCCACTTT.

V and J are TRBV30 and TRBJ2-7; D perhaps matches TRBD2 (6 bases). The germline CDR1 and CDR2 sequences are GTSNPN and SVGIG (reference sequence). The CDR3 loop spans 14 amino acids. Deletions cut 2 bases from V and 6 bases from J, with 17 bases between. For the CDR3, the DNA is TGTGCCTGGAGTCGGGTGGACGGAGGGATCGAGCAGTACTTC. Amino acids: CAWSRVDGGIEQYF.

The chain recombines TRBV6-2 or TRBV6-3 with TRBJ2-3, with 8 nucleotides matching TRBD2. CDR3 length: 14 amino acids. V shed 4 bases and J 5 bases; nucleotides not matched to a gene: 5. In germline, CDR1 is MNHEY, CDR2 SVGEGT. The CDR3 sequence is CASSFGTRIDTQYF. The DNA for the CDR3 is TGTGCCAGCAGTTTCGGGACTAGAATAGATACGCAGTATTTT.

The rearrangement uses TRBV27 and TRBJ2-7, with D possibly being TRBD2 (5 bases). The CDR3 totals 14 residues. V shed 1 base and J shed 0 bases, with 7 bases lying between them. CDR1 and CDR2 (germline): MNHEY, SMNVEV (reference sequence). The CDR3 DNA reads TGTGCCAGCAGTTTATGGGGAGTCTCCTACGAGCAGTACTTC. Translation gives CASSLWGVSYEQYF.

The chain carries TRBV3-1 (or the pseudogene TRBV3-2) and TRBJ1-1, with D possibly being TRBD1 (5 bases). This CDR3 is built from 14 residues. The V gene lost 5 bases and the J gene lost 5 bases, with 15 bases spanning the gap. Per germline, CDR1 LGHDT and CDR2 YNNKEL (reference sequence). For the CDR3, the DNA is TGTGCCAGCAGCTTACGCGGGGGGAATACTGAAGCTTTCTTT. Its translation is CASSLRGGNTEAFF.

This clone occurred once. The gene calls are TRBV11-2 and TRBJ2-1; the D gene is possibly TRBD2 (5 bases). In germline, CDR1 is SGHAT, CDR2 FQNNGV. Trimming shortened V by 5 bases and J by 6 bases, and 8 bases separated the two germline ends. The CDR3 contains 12 residues. Written as DNA, the CDR3 is TGTGCCAGCAGCCCCAGCGGCAATGAGCAGTTCTTC. Protein: CASSPSGNEQFF.

The CDR3 sequence: CASSYGLGSPLHF. In nucleotides, the CDR3 is TGTGCCAGCAGTTACGGGCTCGGTTCACCCCTCCACTTT. V gene TRBV6-5 combines with J gene TRBJ1-6; D remains ambiguous. Germline V gene lookup returns CDR1 MNHEY and CDR2 SVGAGI. The CDR3 loop spans 13 amino acids. With 2 bases removed from V and 9 bases from J, the gap between germline ends came to 8 bases.

This chain connects TRBV6-5 to TRBJ2-2; 7 bases align to TRBD1. With 7 bases clipped from V and 4 bases from J, the junction kept 9 bases outside the gene matches. The CDR3 spans 15 residues. Looked up from germline, CDR1 is MNHEY and CDR2 is SVGAGI. CDR3 region: CASKKGTVSTGELFF. The CDR3 DNA is TGTGCCAGCAAAAAAGGGACAGTCTCCACCGGGGAGCTGTTTTTT.

This rearrangement joins TRBV13 to TRBJ2-2; maybe TRBD2 (6 bases). V shed 7 bases and J shed 1 base, with 16 bases lying between them. The V gene's germline CDR1 is PRHDT and CDR2 FYEKMQ (reference sequence). There are 16 residues in the CDR3. CDR3 amino acids: CASTPPEGKNTGELFF. The DNA for the CDR3 is TGTGCCAGCACCCCTCCGGAGGGCAAGAACACCGGGGAGCTGTTTTTT. Supplemented by reference TRBV13 and TRBJ2-2, the full variable domain reads AAGVIQSPRHLIKEKRETATLKCYPIPRHDTVYWYQQGPGQDPQFLISFYEKMQSDKGSIPDRFSAQQFSDYHSELNMSSLELGDSALYFCASTPPEGKNTGELFFGEGSRLTVL.

Turning to this clone: This specimen includes other DNA sequences encoding the same CDR3. The chain couples TRBV14 to TRBJ2-2; no clear D gene. Trimming pared 2 bases from V and 9 bases from J, leaving 4 bases between. The CDR3 length is 11 residues. The germline CDR1 and CDR2 sequences are SGHDN and FVKESK. The CDR3 region has the DNA TGTGCCAGCAGCCAACGTCGGGAGCTGTTTTTT. Translation: CASSQRRELFF.

The rearrangement links TRBV12-5 to TRBJ1-5; TRBD1 is a possible D gene (6 bases). The CDR3 has 16 residues. From germline, CDR1 is LGHNT and CDR2 FRNRAP. V was pared by 1 base and J by 6 bases, with 16 bases between. Here the CDR3 reads CASGLASPGGLQPQHF. The CDR3 DNA sequence: TGTGCTAGTGGTTTGGCATCCCCGGGGGGCCTTCAGCCCCAGCATTTT.

The sample holds one count of this clone. The chain employs TRBV15 and TRBJ2-5, with 7 bases matching TRBD2. CDR1 LNHNV and CDR2 YYDKDF come from the germline V gene (reference sequence). V was clipped by 3 bases and J by 2 bases; unmatched bases: 3. The CDR3 length is 14 residues. The CDR3 DNA is TGTGCCACCAGCAGTGGAGCGGGGCAAGAGACCCAGTACTTC. This codes for CATSSGAGQETQYF.

J is TRBJ2-5 and V is TRBV29-1; 13 bases fit TRBD2. V lost 5 bases to trimming and J lost 5 bases; unmatched junction nucleotides: 2. This CDR3 is built from 13 residues. Germline V gene lookup returns CDR1 SQVTM and CDR2 ANQGSEA. In DNA form, the CDR3 reads TGCAGCGTTAGGACTAGCGGGAGCGAGACCCAGTACTTC. It codes for CSVRTSGSETQYF.

In its sample, this clone was seen once. The chain joins TRBV18 to TRBJ2-1; 8 bases are shared with TRBD2. The V segment lost 6 bases and the J segment 4 bases; nucleotides outside the gene matches: 8. This CDR3 has 15 residues. Per germline, CDR1 KGHSH and CDR2 LQKENI. The CDR3 coding sequence is TGTGCCAGCTCCCTTAGCGGGACCGCTTACAATGAGCAGTTCTTC. It translates to CASSLSGTAYNEQFF.